This T cell receptor (beta chain) appears in the sequencing data of a study of tissue T cells after allogeneic stem cell transplantation. Regarding the study as a whole: Blood and spleen captured only part of the tissue TCR repertoire. Within patients, tissue anatomy strongly shaped TCR repertoire composition. Few T cell clones were shared across patients, but motif clusters showed tissue-specific shared signatures.

As to time point: mouse harvest day 7 after allogeneic transplant. Tail vein injection delivered 10^7 T-cell-depleted bone marrow cells and 10^6 splenic CD5+ T cells. B6 (H2b) cells into BALB/c (H2d) mice; tissues taken at day 7 or 14. In regard to this clone: The antigen is not known. Gene names and germline refer to mouse. Coverage ceases 1 residue before the CDR3 finishes, and the germline J gene fills in the end.

This CDR3 contains 15 residues. V was pared by 0 bases and J by 3 bases, with 9 bases between. Germline values: CDR1 KGHTA, CDR2 FRNEEI. Produced via immunoSEQ multiplex PCR; TCRdb's table is partial and in-frame only. The profile covers about 9,000 clones, with 45% appearing a single time and over 7% taken by the ten largest. The chain uses TRBV24 and TRBJ2-1; a weak D match, TRBD2 (7 bases). The sequence was collected from a female BALB/c mouse given C57BL/6 T cells with graft-versus-host disease after an allogeneic hematopoietic cell transplant. Sequencing was carried out using gut tissue. The CDR3 region is CASSLYLGAYAEQFF. CDR3 DNA (partial): TGTGCCAGCAGTCTGTATCTGGGGGCCTATGCTGAGCAGTTC.